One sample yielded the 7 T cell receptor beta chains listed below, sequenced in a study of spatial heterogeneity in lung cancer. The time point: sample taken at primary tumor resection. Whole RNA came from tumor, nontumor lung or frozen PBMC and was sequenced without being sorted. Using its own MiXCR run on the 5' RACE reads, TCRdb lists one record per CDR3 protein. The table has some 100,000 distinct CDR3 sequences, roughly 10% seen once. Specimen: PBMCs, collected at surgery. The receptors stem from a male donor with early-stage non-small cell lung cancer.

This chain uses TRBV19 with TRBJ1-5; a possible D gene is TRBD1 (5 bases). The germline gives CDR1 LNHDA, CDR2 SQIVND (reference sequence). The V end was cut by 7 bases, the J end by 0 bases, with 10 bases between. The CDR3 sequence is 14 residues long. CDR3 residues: CASKGTDSNQPQHF. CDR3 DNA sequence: TGTGCCAGTAAGGGGACGGATAGCAATCAGCCCCAGCATTTT.

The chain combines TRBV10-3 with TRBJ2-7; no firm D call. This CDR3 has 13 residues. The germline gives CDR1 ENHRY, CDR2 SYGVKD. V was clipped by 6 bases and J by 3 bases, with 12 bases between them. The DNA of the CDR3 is TGTGCCATCAGACTATCAGCCGGCTACGAGCAGTACTTC. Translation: CAIRLSAGYEQYF.

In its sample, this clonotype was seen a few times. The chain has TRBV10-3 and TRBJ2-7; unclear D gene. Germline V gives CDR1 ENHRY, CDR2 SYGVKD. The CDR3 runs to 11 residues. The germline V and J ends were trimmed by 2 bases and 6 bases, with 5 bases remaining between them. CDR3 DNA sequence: TGTGCCATCAGTGAGAGGAGCGAGCAGTACTTC. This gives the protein CAISERSEQYF.

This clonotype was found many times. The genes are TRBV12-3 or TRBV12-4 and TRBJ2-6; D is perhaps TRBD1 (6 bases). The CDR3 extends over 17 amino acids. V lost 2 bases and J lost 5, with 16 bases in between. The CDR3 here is CASSLTSTGKRANVLTF. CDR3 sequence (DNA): TGTGCCAGCAGTTTAACATCTACAGGGAAGAGGGCCAACGTCCTGACTTTC.

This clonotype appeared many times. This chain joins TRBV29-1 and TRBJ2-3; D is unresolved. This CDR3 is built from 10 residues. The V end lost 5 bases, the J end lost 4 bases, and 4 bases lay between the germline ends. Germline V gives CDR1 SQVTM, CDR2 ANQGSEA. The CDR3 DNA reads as TGCAGCGTTCGGGCAGATACGCAGTATTTT. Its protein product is CSVRADTQYF.

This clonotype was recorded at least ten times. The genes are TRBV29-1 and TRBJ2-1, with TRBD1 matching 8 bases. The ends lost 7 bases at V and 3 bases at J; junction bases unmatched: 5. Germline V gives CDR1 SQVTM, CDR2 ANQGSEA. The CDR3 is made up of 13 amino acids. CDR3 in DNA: TGCAGCGCCTGGACAGGGAACTACAATGAGCAGTTCTTC. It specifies CSAWTGNYNEQFF.

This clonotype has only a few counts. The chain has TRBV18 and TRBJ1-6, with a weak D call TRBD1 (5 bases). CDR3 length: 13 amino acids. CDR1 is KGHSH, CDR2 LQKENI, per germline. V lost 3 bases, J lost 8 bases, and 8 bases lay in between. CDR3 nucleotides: TGTGCCAGCTCACCCAGGGAGGATTCACCCCTCCACTTT. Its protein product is CASSPREDSPLHF.